Reported below is one TCR beta chain. No cognate antigen has been identified for it. There are no base qualities to consult, and no much larger clone falls within one base. Genomic DNA was extracted from sorted cells using the Qiagen DNeasy Kit. Deep sequencing of the TCR beta chain was done on the immunoSEQ platform. As for the authors' bioinformatics: Repertoire data analysis was performed with the immunoSEQ Analyzer software. TCRdb mirrors the immuneACCESS table, restricted to in-frame sequences. Some clones are absent from its copies; in checked studies, under half trace to an unresolved V gene, and the reason for the others is unknown. The DNA was the basis for D and trimming; V, J and clone size are from that table. Across this sample there are some 15,000 clones, with around four fifths seen only once. 32% of the sample comes from the top ten. The sample is drawn from a study of EBV T-cell therapy then PD-1 blockade in nasopharyngeal carcinoma (dated by TCRdb to the early 2020s).

Sample treatment or condition, as interpreted from the label and publication: AdE1-LMPpoly-expanded autologous EBV-specific T-cell therapy followed by anti-PD-1 nivolumab. Trimming costs V 3 bases and J 4 bases, and their ends lie 7 bases apart. Per the germline V gene, SGDLS is the CDR1 and YYNGEE is the CDR2. From the cysteine up to the phenylalanine, the CDR3 has a length of 12 residues. The sequence is cut down to CDR3 DNA, 36 bases in frame from base 1. Recombination linked TRBV9 to TRBJ1-2; confidence is insufficient to name the D gene. The sequencing used CD8+ T cells from blood, collected at day 105 from a patient whose treatment included autologous EBV-specific T cells and nivolumab. The TCR sequence derives from a middle-aged man with nasopharyngeal carcinoma. Read as DNA, the sequence is TGTGCCAGCAGCGCGGGAGTCTATGGCTACACCTTC. Its amino acids are CASSAGVYGYTF.